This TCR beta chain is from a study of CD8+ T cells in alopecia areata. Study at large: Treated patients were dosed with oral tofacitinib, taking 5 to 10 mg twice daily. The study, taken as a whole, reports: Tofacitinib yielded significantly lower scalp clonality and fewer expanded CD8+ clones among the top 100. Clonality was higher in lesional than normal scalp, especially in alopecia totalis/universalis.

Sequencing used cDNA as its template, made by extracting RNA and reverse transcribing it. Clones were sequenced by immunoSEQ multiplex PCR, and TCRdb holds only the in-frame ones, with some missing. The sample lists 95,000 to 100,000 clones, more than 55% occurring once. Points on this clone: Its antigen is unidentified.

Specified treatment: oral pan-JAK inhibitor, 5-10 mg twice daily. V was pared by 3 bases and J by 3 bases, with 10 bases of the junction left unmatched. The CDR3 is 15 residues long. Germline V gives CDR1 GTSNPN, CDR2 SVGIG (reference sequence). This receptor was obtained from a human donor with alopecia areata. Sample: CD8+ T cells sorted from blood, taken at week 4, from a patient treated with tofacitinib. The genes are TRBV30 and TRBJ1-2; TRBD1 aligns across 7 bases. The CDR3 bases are TGTGCCTGGAGCCTAAGACAGGGACGAGACTATGGCTACACCTTC. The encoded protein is CAWSLRQGRDYGYTF. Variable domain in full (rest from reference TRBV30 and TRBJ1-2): SQTIHQWPATLVQPVGSPLSLECTVEGTSNPNLYWYRQAAGRGLQLLFYSVGIGQISSEVPQNLSASRPQDRQFILSSKKLLLSDSGFYLCAWSLRQGRDYGYTFGSGTRLTVV.